The next 19 T cell receptor beta chains were all read from a single sample in a study of PD-L1 blockade in urothelial cancer. Sequenced by immunoSEQ multiplex PCR; TCRdb stores in-frame clones only, minus some. The profile shows tens of thousands of clones, approximately 90% of them singletons. Time point described: peripheral blood 6 weeks after treatment start. Sequences were derived from PBMCs, sampled around atezolizumab (anti-PD-L1) treatment. Receptors originate from an elderly woman with urothelial cancer.

J is TRBJ2-7 and V is TRBV29-1; the match to TRBD2 covers 7 bases. This CDR3 has 11 residues. Germline V gives CDR1 SQVTM, CDR2 ANQGSEA. V dropped 7 bases and J dropped 7; count of bases not matched to a gene: 7. CDR3 coding DNA: TGCAGCGGGGGGGAGGGGAGTGAGCAGTACTTC. It yields the protein CSGGEGSEQYF.

This clone was seen once. J is TRBJ1-1 and V is TRBV10-3; D ambiguous. V gave up 6 bases and J gave up 5 bases, with 10 bases separating them. CDR1 is ENHRY, CDR2 SYGVKD, per germline. The CDR3 extends over 12 amino acids. The CDR3 sequence is CAIRAPETEAFF. The CDR3, as DNA: TGTGCCATCAGGGCCCCGGAGACTGAAGCTTTCTTT.

This clone was observed a handful of times. This chain connects TRBV6-1 to TRBJ1-2; tentative D call: TRBD1 (6 bases). Trimming took off 10 bases at V and 4 bases at J, with 16 bases between the two ends. The germline V gene encodes CDR1 MNHNS and CDR2 SASEGT. The CDR3 is 13 amino acids. DNA for the CDR3: TGTGCCACCCCAGGGGAAGTGTCCTATGGCTACACCTTC. Translating gives CATPGEVSYGYTF.

The chain joins TRBV7-9 to TRBJ2-2; perhaps TRBD2 as D (5 bases). Trimming stripped 4 bases from V and 2 bases from J, with 11 bases between. The CDR3 covers 15 residues. Germline CDR1 and CDR2: SEHNR and FQNEAQ (reference sequence). The CDR3 coding sequence is TGTGCCAGCAGCTCCTGGTCGGGAAACACCGGGGAGCTGTTTTTT. Its translation is CASSSWSGNTGELFF.

J is TRBJ2-7 and V is TRBV9, with TRBD1 matching over 12 bases. This CDR3 contains 16 residues. Germline values: CDR1 SGDLS, CDR2 YYNGEE. V lost 0 bases and J lost 2; bases outside the gene matches: 3. For the CDR3, the DNA is TGTGCCAGCAGCGTAGGGGACAGGGGGCGAACCTACGAGCAGTACTTC. Its translation: CASSVGDRGRTYEQYF.

V and J are TRBV7-9 and TRBJ2-6, with 8 bases identical to TRBD1. V gave up 0 bases and J gave up 1 base; unmatched junction bases: 5. There are 18 residues in the CDR3. Germline loops: CDR1 SEHNR, CDR2 FQNEAQ (reference sequence). The CDR3 bases are TGTGCCAGCAGCTTAGCGCAGGGGGCGACATCTGGGGCCAACGTCCTGACTTTC. As protein: CASSLAQGATSGANVLTF.

The chain has TRBV14 and TRBJ2-7, with TRBD1 matching over 7 bases. Germline-derived CDR1 and CDR2 are SGHDN and FVKESK. V gave up 1 base and J gave up 2 bases; unmatched junction bases: 5. The CDR3 is made up of 15 amino acids. In DNA form, the CDR3 reads TGTGCCAGCAGCCAAGCCGGGACAGCTACCTACGAGCAGTACTTC. It specifies CASSQAGTATYEQYF.

The rearrangement links TRBV19 to TRBJ1-3; D may be TRBD1 (5 bases). Looked up from germline, CDR1 is LNHDA and CDR2 is SQIVND (reference sequence). CDR3 length: 17 amino acids. V lost 4 bases, J lost 0 bases, and 16 bases lay in between. The CDR3 loop is CASSRGTGDFSGNTIYF. The CDR3 DNA follows: TGTGCCAGTAGTAGGGGGACGGGAGACTTCTCTGGAAACACCATATATTTT.

This clone has only one observation. The CDR3 coding sequence is TGTGCCAGCAGTGATCCCAGCGGGAGTAACGATGAGCAGTTCTTC. Protein sequence: CASSDPSGSNDEQFF. V and J are TRBV2 and TRBJ2-1; 8 bases match TRBD2. Germline assignment: CDR1 SNHLY and CDR2 FYNNEI. This CDR3 is built from 15 residues. Trimming cost V 3 bases and J 8 bases; bases outside gene matches: 9. The whole variable domain, filled in from reference TRBV2 and TRBJ2-1, reads EPEVTQTPSHQVTQMGQEVILRCVPISNHLYFYWYRQILGQKVEFLVSFYNNEISEKSEIFDDQFSVERPDGSNFTLKIRSTKLEDSAMYFCASSDPSGSNDEQFFGPGTRLTVL.

V and J are TRBV28 and TRBJ2-5; 7 bases agree with TRBD2. CDR1 is MDHEN, CDR2 SYDVKM, per germline. The CDR3 covers 12 residues. The CDR3 here is CASAGVLETQYF. CDR3 DNA sequence: TGTGCGTCGGCGGGAGTGTTAGAGACCCAGTACTTC.

V usage is TRBV5-3 and J usage is TRBJ1-4; D not resolved. TRBV5-3 is assigned to the ORF class and has an uncertain function. The CDR3 is 13 amino acids. Trimming shortened V by 7 bases and J by 7 bases, and 14 bases separated the two germline ends. The chain's CDR3 is CARAPRVSEKLFF. The CDR3 region has the DNA TGTGCCAGAGCCCCGCGAGTGAGTGAAAAACTGTTTTTT.

The V gene is TRBV5-4, the J gene TRBJ1-1, with D possibly being TRBD1 (6 bases). Trimming left V 4 bases short and J 1 base short, with 8 bases between. The CDR3 loop spans 13 amino acids. CDR1 is SGHNT and CDR2 is YYREEE in the germline V gene (reference sequence). The CDR3 sequence is CASSPTGNTEAFF. CDR3 coding DNA: TGTGCCAGCAGCCCGACAGGGAACACTGAAGCTTTCTTT.

The rearrangement uses TRBV12-5 and TRBJ2-5, with a weak D call TRBD1 (6 bases). The V end lost 5 bases, the J end lost 1 base, and 17 bases lay between the germline ends. The CDR3 loop spans 16 amino acids. Germline-derived CDR1 and CDR2 are LGHNT and FRNRAP. The CDR3 DNA sequence: TGTGCTAGTGGTGCCACAGGGATTGTACCCCAAGAGACCCAGTACTTC. It is translated as CASGATGIVPQETQYF.

This chain connects TRBV4-1 to TRBJ2-1, with 8 bases identical to TRBD1. The germline CDR1 and CDR2 sequences are MGHRA and YSYEKL. V lost 4 bases and J lost 2; bases outside the gene matches: 4. The CDR3 has 15 residues. CDR3 coding DNA: TGCGCCAGCAGCCGTCCGGACAGGGCCTACAATGAGCAGTTCTTC. Protein sequence: CASSRPDRAYNEQFF.

The gene calls are TRBV7-2 and TRBJ2-7; TRBD2 is a possible D gene (5 bases). Germline CDR1 is SGHTA and CDR2 is FQGNSA. Trimming took off 2 bases at V and 2 bases at J, with 10 bases between the two ends. This CDR3 region has 14 residues. The CDR3 coding sequence is TGTGCCAGCAGCTTAATCGGGGATACCTACGAGCAGTACTTC. Translated: CASSLIGDTYEQYF. Full variable domain (rest looked up from reference TRBV7-2 and TRBJ2-7): GAGVSQSPSNKVTEKGKDVELRCDPISGHTALYWYRQSLGQGLEFLIYFQGNSAPDKSGLPSDRFSAERTGGSVSTLTIQRTQQEDSAVYLCASSLIGDTYEQYFGPGTRLTVT.

The V gene is TRBV29-1, the J gene TRBJ2-3; the match to TRBD2 covers 10 bases. The CDR3 covers 17 residues. Germline-derived CDR1 and CDR2 are SQVTM and ANQGSEA. After removal of 4 bases from V and 1 base from J, the junction contained 11 bases not matched to a gene. The CDR3 loop is CSVGHHTGTSGTDTQYF. The DNA for the CDR3 is TGCAGCGTTGGGCATCACACCGGGACTAGCGGCACAGATACGCAGTATTTT.

This rearrangement joins TRBV5-8 to TRBJ2-2; possibly TRBD2 for D (6 bases). The germline V gene has CDR1 SGHTS and CDR2 YDEGEE. The ends were cut back, 2 bases at V and 7 bases at J, with 15 bases in the middle. The length of the CDR3 is 15 residues. Here the CDR3 reads CASSFLDSRGGELFF. CDR3 sequence (DNA): TGTGCCAGCAGCTTTTTAGACTCGCGGGGCGGGGAGCTGTTTTTT.

The chain recombines TRBV7-9 with TRBJ2-6; D not certain. The V end lost 2 bases, the J end lost 0 bases, and 8 bases lay between the germline ends. Germline V lookup: CDR1 SEHNR, CDR2 FQNEAQ (reference sequence). CDR3 length: 16 amino acids. The CDR3 coding sequence is TGTGCCAGCAGCTTATCGGGTCTCTCTGGGGCCAACGTCCTGACTTTC. It is translated as CASSLSGLSGANVLTF.

The genes are TRBV5-1 and TRBJ2-7; 13 bases fit TRBD2. The germline gives CDR1 SGHRS, CDR2 YFSETQ. V lost 4 bases, J lost 6 bases, and 10 bases stayed unmatched. This CDR3 comprises 16 residues. CDR3 nucleotide sequence: TGCGCCAGCAGCCAGACTAGGACTAGCGGGAGAGGCGAGCAGTACTTC. It encodes CASSQTRTSGRGEQYF. Looking up the rest from reference TRBV5-1 and TRBJ2-7 gives the full variable domain: KAGVTQTPRYLIKTRGQQVTLSCSPISGHRSVSWYQQTPGQGLQFLFEYFSETQRNKGNFPGRFSGRQFSNSRSEMNVSTLELGDSALYLCASSQTRTSGRGEQYFGPGTRLTVT.